This T cell receptor (beta chain) emerged from a study of cytomegalovirus exposure and HLA in healthy donors. The V gene's germline CDR1 is SEHNR and CDR2 FQNEAQ (reference sequence). The CDR3 extends over 13 amino acids. Trimming took off 5 bases at V and 5 bases at J, with 12 bases between the two ends. Clones were sequenced by immunoSEQ multiplex PCR, and TCRdb holds only the in-frame ones, with some missing. In the table there are about 150,000 clones, approximately 90% of which are singletons. The chain combines TRBV7-9 with TRBJ2-5, with TRBD1 as a possible D gene (6 bases). The sequencing input was PBMCs. The receptor was derived from a man aged 18 to 29 in good health and CMV-seronegative. The CDR3 loop reads CASSIGQTETQYF. DNA of the CDR3: TGTGCCAGCAGCATCGGACAGACGGAGACCCAGTACTTC.